Included here is one T cell receptor beta chain sequence, with context. The antigen is undetermined. The data belong to a study of CD8 T cells in Susac syndrome. Findings and caveats of the study: Regarding the TCR sequencing and HLA analysis, the study admitted that a relatively small number of individuals were involved.

The CDR3 is made up of 14 amino acids. Germline assignment: CDR1 SGHRS and CDR2 YFSETQ. Trimming cost V 4 bases and J 7 bases; bases outside gene matches: 6. With random hexamers, reverse transcription was performed on roughly 0.45 to 1 ug of RNA. Coverage of TCR beta CDR3 amplification by immunoSEQ multiplex PCR extended to 54 Vbeta and 13 Jbeta. TCRdb re-derived calls from the immunoSEQ multiplex PCR reads in MiXCR, one entry per CDR3 protein. The table has 130,000 to 150,000 distinct CDR3 sequences, roughly 95% seen once. Negative isolation yielded CD4+ and CD8+ T cells, and FACS enriched TEMRA cells.

The TCR sequence derives from a human donor in good health. This chain uses TRBV5-1 with TRBJ2-7; TRBD2 agrees at 12 bases. Sequencing used CD4+ T cells from PBMCs. The CDR3 DNA reads TGCGCCAGCAGCCCAGGACTAGCGGGAAGAGAGCAGTACTTC. It yields the protein CASSPGLAGREQYF.